The 17 T cell receptor beta chains listed next were all sequenced from one sample in a study of blood T cells in healthy people across ages. A second PCR, run for about 6 to 11 cycles, used a sample-barcoded 5' primer plus a J-beta primer mix. TCRdb reprocessed the 5' RACE reads with MiXCR, giving one entry per CDR3 protein. Among about 590,000 distinct CDR3 sequences listed, under 30% were seen once. Material for sequencing was blood. The receptors shown here come from a woman older than 75 in good health.

This clonotype came up many times. The CDR3 DNA reads as TGTGCCAGCACCTACGGGCAGCCTTCCAACGTCCTGACTTTC. Translated, it gives CASTYGQPSNVLTF. The gene calls are TRBV12-3 or TRBV12-4 and TRBJ2-6; D unclear. The CDR3 covers 14 residues. Trimming removed 7 bases from V and 8 bases from J, with 15 bases in between.

This clonotype was detected many times. The chain recombines TRBV5-4 with TRBJ2-7; 9 positions agree with TRBD1. The CDR3 has 14 amino acids. From germline, CDR1 is SGHNT and CDR2 YYREEE (reference sequence). V dropped 5 bases and J dropped 2; count of bases not matched to a gene: 5. Written as DNA, the CDR3 is TGTGCCAGCAGTGTACAGGGGGCGGCCTACGAGCAGTACTTC. Translated, it gives CASSVQGAAYEQYF.

This clonotype was seen a handful of times. V is TRBV2 and J is TRBJ1-5; the D gene is possibly TRBD1 (5 bases). The CDR3 has 14 residues. The V end lost 11 bases, the J end lost 1 base, and 15 bases lay between the germline ends. Germline V gives CDR1 SNHLY, CDR2 FYNNEI. CDR3 protein: CAGGRDGSNQPQHF. The CDR3 coding sequence is TGTGCCGGTGGACGGGACGGCAGCAATCAGCCCCAGCATTTT.

A note on this clonotype: A single base separates this from a much larger clone, so it may be a read error. This chain uses TRBV25-1 with TRBJ1-1; maybe TRBD1 (6 bases). CDR1 MGHDK and CDR2 SYGVNS come from the germline V gene. V lost 4 bases, J lost 6 bases, and 21 bases lay in between. The CDR3 runs to 16 residues. DNA for the CDR3: TGTGCCAGCAGTGTCGCAGGGGAGGGCTTCAACGCTGAAGCTTTCTTT. This translates into CASSVAGEGFNAEAFF.

This clonotype was detected ten times or more. V and J are TRBV6-1 and TRBJ1-2; 8 bases align to TRBD1. The CDR3 has 13 residues. Germline V gene data show CDR1 as MNHNS and CDR2 as SASEGT. The junction had 5 bases not matched to a gene; V was cut back by 3 bases and J by 8 bases. CDR3 loop: CASSEDRVGGYTF. The CDR3 DNA reads TGTGCCAGCAGTGAGGACAGGGTCGGCGGCTACACCTTC.

Comments on this clonotype: This sequence may be a read error, since a much larger clone differs from it by one base. The V and J genes are TRBV5-6 and TRBJ2-7; TRBD1 is a possible D gene (7 bases). Germline-derived CDR1 and CDR2 are SGHDT and YYEEEE. With 3 bases removed from V and 3 bases from J, the gap between germline ends came to 13 bases. The CDR3 runs to 14 residues. The CDR3 sequence: CASSSYRGGYEQYF. CDR3 bases: TGTGCCAGCAGCTCTTACAGGGGAGGCTACGAGCAGTACTTC.

This clonotype has just a few counts. This chain connects TRBV6-5 to TRBJ2-1, with a tentative D call TRBD1 (7 bases). Gene TRBJ2-7 matches the end of the DNA better, so the J call may be wrong. This CDR3 contains 15 residues. Germline CDR1 is MNHEY and CDR2 is SVGAGI. In nucleotides, the CDR3 is TGTGCCAGCAGTCCCCTCAGGGGGGATCACAATGAGCAGTACTTC. It yields the protein CASSPLRGDHNEQYF.

The rearrangement links TRBV20-1 to TRBJ2-7; D gene unclear. There are 12 residues in the CDR3. The V end lost 0 bases, the J end lost 7 bases, and 10 bases lay between the germline ends. Germline loops: CDR1 DFQATT, CDR2 SNEGSKA (reference sequence). The CDR3 DNA follows: TGCAGTGCTAGAGAAGGGAACAATGAGCAGTACTTC. This encodes CSAREGNNEQYF.

This clonotype was seen many times. This chain uses TRBV6-5 with TRBJ2-7; 7 bases are a match to TRBD1. The CDR3 is made up of 16 amino acids. The V segment lost 0 bases and the J segment 2 bases; nucleotides outside the gene matches: 7. CDR1 is MNHEY, CDR2 SVGAGI, per germline. The CDR3 bases are TGTGCCAGCAGTTACTCGTATAGGGGGCTTCCCTACGAGCAGTACTTC. Its protein product is CASSYSYRGLPYEQYF.

In this sample, this clonotype turned up many times. This chain joins TRBV7-2 and TRBJ1-5, with 7 bases matching TRBD1. The CDR3 contains 16 residues. V shed 5 bases, J shed 5 bases, and the junction held 12 bases outside the gene matches. Germline assignment: CDR1 SGHTA and CDR2 FQGNSA. The CDR3, as DNA: TGTGCCAGCAGCCACCCGGGACAGAGAGGAGATCAGCCCCAGCATTTT. Encoded protein: CASSHPGQRGDQPQHF.

This clonotype was counted many times. The chain links TRBV6-2 or TRBV6-3 to TRBJ1-1, with TRBD1 identical over 10 bases. Germline CDR1 and CDR2: MNHEY and SVGEGT. With 8 bases clipped from V and 1 base from J, the junction kept 10 bases outside the gene matches. CDR3 length equals 16 residues. CDR3 amino acids: CASGPGTGVGNTEAFF. The CDR3, as DNA: TGTGCCAGCGGACCCGGGACAGGGGTCGGGAACACTGAAGCTTTCTTT.

This clonotype occurred many times. This chain uses TRBV6-5 with TRBJ2-7; 8 positions agree with TRBD2. V gave up 6 bases and J gave up 3 bases; unmatched junction bases: 7. Germline V gene data show CDR1 as MNHEY and CDR2 as SVGAGI. CDR3 size: 14 residues. In DNA, the CDR3 is TGTGCCAGCAGGGAACCGGGGGGGTTCTACGAGCAGTACTTC. Translating gives CASREPGGFYEQYF.

This clonotype was seen repeatedly, ten times or more. CDR3 DNA sequence: TGCGCCAGCAGCCAGGACAGCCAACTAGCCAAAAACATTCAGTACTTC. Protein: CASSQDSQLAKNIQYF. This chain uses TRBV4-1 with TRBJ2-4; possibly TRBD1 for D (6 bases). From germline, CDR1 is MGHRA and CDR2 YSYEKL. The V end was cut by 3 bases, the J end by 0 bases, with 12 bases between. The length of the CDR3 is 16 residues.

This clonotype was picked up many times. This sequence joins TRBV7-9 and TRBJ2-7; 10 nucleotides agree with TRBD2. J lost 4 bases, V lost 1 base, and 10 bases had no gene match. CDR1 is SEHNR and CDR2 is FQNEAQ in the germline V gene (reference sequence). The CDR3 length is 17 residues. The CDR3 sequence: CASSLVAGGVNPYEQYF. The DNA for the CDR3 is TGTGCCAGCAGCTTAGTAGCGGGGGGTGTCAATCCATACGAGCAGTACTTC.

This clonotype came up many times. The chain employs TRBV6-1 and TRBJ2-1, with 12 nucleotides matching TRBD2. The germline gives CDR1 MNHNS, CDR2 SASEGT. This CDR3 region has 15 residues. V lost 7 bases to trimming and J lost 3 bases; unmatched junction nucleotides: 4. The CDR3 nucleotides read TGTGCCAGCATCCCGACTAGCGGGGGCTACAATGAGCAGTTCTTC. Its translation is CASIPTSGGYNEQFF.

Details on this clonotype: This CDR3 is missing its conserved last phenylalanine or tryptophan, likely due to a read error. The chain has TRBV7-8 and TRBJ2-3, with a weak D call TRBD1 (6 bases). This CDR3 has 14 amino acids. The V end lost 5 bases, the J end lost 3 bases, and 12 bases lay between the germline ends. CDR1 is SGHVS, CDR2 FQNEAQ, per germline. In nucleotides, the CDR3 is TGTGCCAGCAGCCCCCTTAGGGGGACAGATACGCAGTATTTG. Amino acid sequence: CASSPLRGTDTQYL.

A word on this clonotype: A read error may produce the germline difference seen at one junction end. The rearrangement joins TRBV7-2 to TRBJ2-1; 9 bases are a match to TRBD1. The CDR3 spans 15 residues. Looked up from germline, CDR1 is SGHTA and CDR2 is FQGNSA. The CDR3 loop is CASSLDRGPVNEQFF. CDR3 sequence (DNA): TGCGCCAGCAGCTTGGACAGGGGTCCTGTCAATGAGCAGTTCTTC.